This T cell receptor beta chain appears in the sequencing data of a study of shared clonotypes between healthy human individuals. Study at large: Researchers assigned three CD4 naive, three CD4 memory, two CD8 naive and one CD8 memory plate to each donor. Study conclusions and caveats: Exclusively blood specimens were collected; tissue repertoires likely differ.

The CDR3 totals 17 residues. Germline CDR1 and CDR2: SNHLY and FYNNEI. The junction had 19 bases not matched to a gene; V was cut back by 6 bases and J by 8 bases. About this clone itself: Its antigen remains unidentified.

The naive CD8 subset, CD45RO-negative cells positively selected for CCR7, excluded terminally differentiated effector memory CD45RA+ cells. The protocol was immunoSEQ multiplex PCR, while the TCRdb copy is restricted to in-frame clones and leaves out a portion. This table has about 610,000 clones, around 96% appearing once. The sequence was collected from a woman aged 30 to 39 in good health. Sequenced input: naive CD8+ T cells sorted from blood. The V call is TRBV2, the J call TRBJ2-1, with 7 bases aligning to TRBD2. The CDR3 here is CASSEVAGVQPLHEQFF. CDR3 sequence (DNA): TGTGCCAGCAGCGAGGTTGCGGGAGTCCAACCTCTTCATGAGCAGTTCTTC.